This is a list of T cell receptor beta chains from one sample in a study of shared clonotypes between healthy human individuals. Here immunoSEQ multiplex PCR was the method, and the copy in TCRdb shows in-frame clones only, minus some. The repertoire has 2 million to 2.5 million clones, approximately 94% of them found once; the top ten carry around 0.13%. Sequenced material: naive CD4+ T cells sorted from blood. The receptor source for this set is a man between 18 and 35 years old in good health. Each CDR3 is given without its conserved first and last residue. A D gene is named only where the DNA matches it firmly. Size tells how often a clone was seen (once, few, many) or the class of an expanded clone, and some rows leave it out.

TRBV5-1,NA,TRBJ1-1,NA,ASSLVVGTEAF
TRBV4-1,once,TRBJ2-7,TRBD1,ASGDRDREQY
TRBV30,NA,TRBJ1-6,NA,AWTAGGNSPLH
TRBV10-1,NA,TRBJ2-2,TRBD2,ASSERLAGTGELF
TRBV5-1,NA,TRBJ1-2,TRBD1,ASSLAGQGADGYT
TRBV7-3,NA,TRBJ2-3,TRBD2,ASSPSGGITDTQY
TRBV6-4,NA,TRBJ2-1,TRBD2,ASSQTSGGDEQF
TRBV6-5,NA,TRBJ1-1,NA,ASRFLGVRTEAF
TRBV10-3,NA,TRBJ2-2,NA,AISDGGGELF
TRBV30,NA,TRBJ1-4,TRBD1,AWKGAGREKLF
TRBV15,NA,TRBJ2-5,NA,ATSSSPGVVETQY
TRBV21-1,NA,TRBJ1-1,NA,ASSKGQALNTEAF
TRBV5-6,NA,TRBJ2-7,NA,ASRADGQNHEQY
TRBV2,NA,TRBJ1-1,NA,ASSESGMNTEAF
TRBV9,NA,TRBJ2-6,NA,ASSVGYTGANVLT
TRBV10-3,NA,TRBJ2-7,NA,AINRGGEQY
TRBV6-5,NA,TRBJ2-5,NA,ASSRWTRETQY
TRBV5-1,NA,TRBJ2-7,TRBD1,ASSRGQGDHEQY
TRBV2,NA,TRBJ1-2,TRBD1,ASSEGDRGWSGYT
TRBV5-6,NA,TRBJ2-7,NA,ASSSLGPGDSYEQY